Reported below is one T cell receptor (beta chain). This sample is drawn from a study of blood T cell repertoires in COVID-19. Study at large: The origin of the acute and convalescent COVID-19 samples was the United States, Italy and Spain. The cDNA or gDNA used as material had been derived from T cells, B-cell-depleted T cells, or PBMCs.

Study processing details: By means of reference gene primer amplification, nucleated cell counts were estimated. Libraries were prepared by immunoSEQ multiplex PCR; TCRdb keeps only in-frame clonotypes and omits some of them. V and J calls and clone size are copied from that table; D and trimming were computed from the DNA. Seen here are fewer than 200,000 clones, around 74% observed once, and the top ten hold about 3%. The sequence was obtained from a woman older than 75 with acute or convalescent COVID-19. Specimen: peripheral blood.

DNA for the CDR3: TGTGCCAGCAGCCAGCAGACGGGGATACAAGAGACCCAGTACTTC. Amino acid sequence: CASSQQTGIQETQYF. The J gene is TRBJ2-5, the V gene TRBV3-1 (or the pseudogene TRBV3-2); tentative D call: TRBD2 (5 bases). This CDR3 is built from 15 residues. In germline, CDR1 is LGHDT, CDR2 YNNKEL (reference sequence). The V end lost 3 bases, the J end lost 2 bases, and 13 bases lay between the germline ends.